This T cell receptor (beta chain) emerged from a study of T cell responses to AZD1222 COVID-19 vaccine. The table came from immunoSEQ multiplex PCR; TCRdb's copy has only in-frame clones and leaves some out. Of roughly 120,000 clones in the sample, around nine tenths were seen once. Notes on the study in general: Possibly, clonal diversity was underestimated; donors were largely white British and included more females.

Remarks on this clone: The antigen remains unidentified.

The receptor was derived from an adult who received the AZD1222 COVID-19 vaccine. The source material was peripheral blood, sampled 28 days after the second AZD1222 dose.

CDR3 sequence: CASSFPGTGKAYEQYF. The CDR3 nucleotides read TGTGCCAGCAGCTTCCCCGGGACAGGGAAAGCCTACGAGCAGTACTTC. The chain combines TRBV5-4 with TRBJ2-7; the match to TRBD1 covers 9 bases. Trimming removed 2 bases from V and 2 bases from J; junction bases left unmatched: 8. Germline V CDR1 and CDR2: SGHNT, YYREEE (reference sequence). This CDR3 region has 16 residues.